A selection of T cell receptor beta chains follows, all from one sample in a study of blood T cell repertoires in COVID-19. Profiled with immunoSEQ multiplex PCR; TCRdb holds only in-frame clones, not every one. The sample includes hundreds of thousands of clones, 75% to 90% of them seen just once. Sequenced material: peripheral blood. These receptors came from a woman aged 45-59 years who had recovered from COVID-19. Each CDR3 is given with its conserved first and last residue. The D gene is left open where the match is weak. Part of the rows lack a size; the others show once, few, many or a class for expanded clones.

clone_size	d_call	v_call	j_call	cdr3_nt	cdr3_aa
-	TRBD2	TRBV6-5	TRBJ2-2	TGTGCCAGCAGTTATTTCGGGGGGGCCAACACCGGGGAGCTGTTTTTT	CASSYFGGANTGELFF
-	-	TRBV2	TRBJ1-5	TGTGCCAGCAGCCTGGACAGTAGTGATCCGCCCCAGCATTTT	CASSLDSSDPPQHF
-	-	TRBV4-2	TRBJ1-1	TGTGCCAGCAGCCAAGAGGGGGCCGACACTGAAGCTTTCTTT	CASSQEGADTEAFF
-	-	TRBV6-5	TRBJ2-5	TGTGCCAGCAGGCCCTTCCCGGGGGGCGAAGAGACCCAGTACTTC	CASRPFPGGEETQYF
-	-	TRBV6-2/TRBV6-3	TRBJ1-2	TGTGCCAGCAGTTACTTAGCTTTGACCTCATTCTATGGCTACACCTTC	CASSYLALTSFYGYTF
-	-	TRBV19	TRBJ1-2	TGTGCCAGTAGTAGGAGGGATCCGGGGCAGAATGGCTACACCTTC	CASSRRDPGQNGYTF
-	TRBD1	TRBV10-3	TRBJ2-1	TGTGCCATCAATATGGACAGGGGGAATTACAATGAGCAGTTCTTC	CAINMDRGNYNEQFF
-	-	TRBV28	TRBJ2-7	TGTGCCAGCAGTTTATGGCCTTACAGGGACCCGAAAGGCCCCCTCTACGAGCAGTACTTC	CASSLWPYRDPKGPLYEQYF
-	-	TRBV2	TRBJ1-2	TGTGCCAGCAGTGAAAGGCGGACACCTAACTATGGCTACACCTTC	CASSERRTPNYGYTF
-	TRBD1	TRBV19	TRBJ1-4	TGTGCCAGTAGTCTCAACAGGGGTCCTAATGAAAAACTGTTTTTT	CASSLNRGPNEKLFF
-	TRBD2	TRBV4-3	TRBJ2-1	TGCGCCAGCAGCCCGAAAAGACTTAGCGGGGGGGCTGGTGAGCAGTTCTTC	CASSPKRLSGGAGEQFF
-	TRBD1	TRBV3-1/TRBV3-2	TRBJ2-4	TGTGCCAGCAGCCAAGGCGGCAGGGGGTACTATAGAAACATTCAGTACTTC	CASSQGGRGYYRNIQYF
few	-	TRBV2	TRBJ1-5	TGTGCCAGCAGTGAATTGGGGGGAGTCAGCAATCAGCCCCAGCATTTT	CASSELGGVSNQPQHF
-	TRBD1	TRBV5-1	TRBJ1-6	TGCGCCAGCAGCTCAGGACAGGGGGAGTCACCCCTCCACTTT	CASSSGQGESPLHF
-	TRBD2	TRBV7-9	TRBJ2-2	TGTGCCAGCAGTCCGGGACTAGCGGGAGGTCCTTACACCGGGGAGCTGTTTTTT	CASSPGLAGGPYTGELFF
-	TRBD2	TRBV27	TRBJ2-2	TGTGCCAGCAGCGGCCGGGGGGGATTTTACGCGAACACCGGGGAGCTGTTTTTT	CASSGRGGFYANTGELFF
-	TRBD2	TRBV9	TRBJ2-1	TGTGCCAGCAGCGTAAGCGGGGGATCATACAATGAGCAGTTCTTC	CASSVSGGSYNEQFF
-	-	TRBV7-2	TRBJ2-7	TGTGCCAGCAGCCCCAGGCCAGCCACCAATTTGGGTAGCTACGAGCAGTACTTC	CASSPRPATNLGSYEQYF
-	-	TRBV15	TRBJ1-2	TGTGCCACCAGTGCCGCGGGATCGGGATCTAACTATGGCTACACCTTC	CATSAAGSGSNYGYTF
-	TRBD2	TRBV19	TRBJ2-7	TGTGCCAGTAGTATGACTAGCGGGAAAGGCGAGCAGTACTTC	CASSMTSGKGEQYF
-	TRBD1	TRBV7-2	TRBJ1-2	TGTGCCAGCAGCCCGAACAGGGGGCAGGGTGGCTACACCTTC	CASSPNRGQGGYTF
-	TRBD2	TRBV28	TRBJ2-6	TGTGCCAGCAGTTCTCGACTAGCGGGGATCTCTGGGGCCAACGTCCTGACTTTC	CASSSRLAGISGANVLTF
-	TRBD1	TRBV18	TRBJ1-2	TGTGCCAGCTACAGGGACAGGACTAACTATGGCTACACCTTC	CASYRDRTNYGYTF
-	TRBD2	TRBV7-2	TRBJ2-1	TGTGCCAGCAGGTTGGGACTAAGAAATAGCGGGAATCGGGGTGTGCAGTTCTTC	CASRLGLRNSGNRGVQFF
few	-	TRBV7-2	TRBJ2-5	TGTGCCAGCAGCTCCCAGGGGAGTCCTCAAGAGACCCAGTACTTC	CASSSQGSPQETQYF
-	TRBD1	TRBV5-1	TRBJ1-6	TGCGCCAGCAGCTCACAGGGGCAGGGATCACCCCTCCACTTT	CASSSQGQGSPLHF
-	TRBD1	TRBV9	TRBJ1-2	TGTGCCAGCAGCGTTTCCCGGGACAGGCCTAATCCCAACTATGGCTACACCTTC	CASSVSRDRPNPNYGYTF
-	TRBD2	TRBV5-1	TRBJ2-7	TGCGCCAGCACCGCCGGGACTACTTACCGGGAGCAGTACTTC	CASTAGTTYREQYF
-	-	TRBV4-2	TRBJ2-7	TGTGCCAGCAGCCAAGAATCGGCTAGCTACGAGCAGTACTTC	CASSQESASYEQYF
-	TRBD1	TRBV6-2/TRBV6-3	TRBJ1-1	TGTGCCAGCAGTCGGACAGGGGGGATCACTGAAGCTTTCTTT	CASSRTGGITEAFF
-	-	TRBV14	TRBJ2-2	TGTGCCAGCAGGAAACTTAGAGTCGGGGAGCTGTTTTTT	CASRKLRVGELFF
-	TRBD1	TRBV4-1	TRBJ1-4	TGCGCCAGCGCCGGGACAGGGGATGAAAAACTGTTTTTT	CASAGTGDEKLFF